The 22 T cell receptor beta chains below come from one sample, sequenced in a study of blood T cell repertoires in COVID-19. Clones were sequenced by immunoSEQ multiplex PCR, and TCRdb holds only the in-frame ones, with some missing. Of 80,000 to 100,000 clones listed, 65% to 85% are singletons. What was sequenced was peripheral blood. These receptors were collected from a man aged 55 to 69 with acute or convalescent COVID-19.

The chain joins TRBV12-5 to TRBJ2-5; 7 bases match TRBD2. Trimming took 6 bases from V and 3 from J; bases not matched to a gene: 7. The CDR3 consists of 14 residues. From germline, CDR1 is LGHNT and CDR2 FRNRAP. CDR3 residues: CASGRSRGEETQYF. CDR3 DNA: TGTGCTAGTGGCAGATCCCGGGGGGAAGAGACCCAGTACTTC.

This clone was seen only a few times. V and J are TRBV19 and TRBJ1-1; possible D gene TRBD1, 6 bases. Deletions cut 7 bases from V and 6 bases from J, with 18 bases between. CDR3 length: 14 amino acids. Per the germline V gene, CDR1 is LNHDA and CDR2 is SQIVND (reference sequence). The CDR3 loop is CASTTLGGGPEAFF. Here the CDR3 DNA reads TGTGCCAGTACCACCCTAGGGGGGGGACCTGAAGCTTTCTTT.

This chain joins TRBV28 and TRBJ1-5; 7 bases line up with TRBD1. V lost 6 bases to trimming and J lost 0 bases; unmatched junction nucleotides: 5. Germline V gene lookup returns CDR1 MDHEN and CDR2 SYDVKM. The CDR3 covers 15 residues. The CDR3: CASRKQGYSNQPQHF. CDR3 nucleotides: TGTGCCAGCAGGAAACAGGGGTATAGCAATCAGCCCCAGCATTTT.

CDR3 protein: CAWSGAGWIYGYTF. DNA for the CDR3: TGTGCCTGGAGTGGGGCCGGATGGATCTATGGCTACACCTTC. The chain carries TRBV30 and TRBJ1-2; D unresolved. Trimming removed 1 base from V and 4 bases from J, with 13 bases in between. Per germline, CDR1 GTSNPN and CDR2 SVGIG (reference sequence). This CDR3 is 14 amino acids long.

The V call is TRBV7-2, the J call TRBJ2-5, with TRBD2 matching over 9 bases. This CDR3 has 15 amino acids. The germline V gene has CDR1 SGHTA and CDR2 FQGNSA. Trimming at V came to 3 bases and at J to 4 bases, leaving 6 bases not matched to a gene. The CDR3, as DNA: TGTGCCAGCAGCTTCCTAACTAGCGGGCTAGAGACCCAGTACTTC. It translates to CASSFLTSGLETQYF.

In DNA form, the CDR3 reads TGTGCCAGCAGGACGGGAGGCCGTTCCTACGAGCAGTACTTC. Translating gives CASRTGGRSYEQYF. The chain employs TRBV6-5 and TRBJ2-7, with TRBD2 matching over 7 bases. The CDR3 sequence is 14 residues long. With V trimmed by 6 bases and J by 1 base, 6 bases remained unmatched. Germline V lookup: CDR1 MNHEY, CDR2 SVGAGI.

The J gene is TRBJ2-7, the V gene TRBV11-3; 12 bases agree with TRBD1. With V trimmed by 5 bases and J by 2 bases, 10 bases remained unmatched. This CDR3 comprises 17 residues. Germline V gene sequence: CDR1 SGHNT, CDR2 YENEEA. The CDR3 region is CASSHRDRGRIAYEQYF. The CDR3 DNA reads as TGTGCCAGCAGCCACCGGGACAGGGGGCGAATCGCCTACGAGCAGTACTTC.

CDR3 sequence (DNA): TGTGCCAGCAGCTCCCCGGACAGGGGGAACTACGAGCAGTACTTC. Amino acids: CASSSPDRGNYEQYF. The gene calls are TRBV11-2 and TRBJ2-7, with 10 nucleotides matching TRBD1. The V gene's germline CDR1 is SGHAT and CDR2 FQNNGV. V lost 4 bases to trimming and J lost 3 bases; unmatched junction nucleotides: 6. The CDR3 consists of 15 residues.

The chain has TRBV2 and TRBJ2-7, with D tentatively TRBD1 (5 bases). The CDR3 consists of 14 residues. Per the germline V gene, CDR1 is SNHLY and CDR2 is FYNNEI. Between the trimmed V and J ends, which lost 4 bases and 6 bases, there was a span of 16 bases. The CDR3 DNA reads TGTGCCAGCAGTGTGAGACAGTCACGCTCCGAGCAGTACTTC. Its protein is CASSVRQSRSEQYF.

The chain is built from TRBV6-1 and TRBJ1-2; no clear D gene. CDR1 is MNHNS and CDR2 is SASEGT in the germline V gene. Trimming removed 1 base from V and 3 bases from J, with 9 bases in between. The CDR3 has 14 amino acids. CDR3 DNA sequence: TGTGCCAGCAGTGAAGAGAGCACTGACTATGGCTACACCTTC. Translation: CASSEESTDYGYTF.

In nucleotides, the CDR3 is TGCGCCAGCAGCTTGGGGGGAGCCAACGGCTACACCTTC. Translating it yields CASSLGGANGYTF. The V call is TRBV5-1, the J call TRBJ1-2; D gene unclear. Germline V gene data show CDR1 as SGHRS and CDR2 as YFSETQ. V was trimmed by 0 bases and J by 8 bases, leaving 11 bases between them. This CDR3 has 13 residues.

The rearrangement links TRBV7-2 to TRBJ1-1; a weak D match, TRBD1 (5 bases). Trimming removed 6 bases at V and 5 bases at J, with 13 bases between. Per the germline V gene, CDR1 is SGHTA and CDR2 is FQGNSA. The CDR3 consists of 13 residues. DNA of the CDR3: TGTGCCAGCAGACCCATCGGGGGGACTGAAGCTTTCTTT. Protein: CASRPIGGTEAFF.

The chain links TRBV9 to TRBJ2-2; 12 bases match TRBD1. This CDR3 contains 15 residues. Germline V gene data show CDR1 as SGDLS and CDR2 as YYNGEE. The trim removed 3 bases at V and 8 bases at J, leaving 5 bases unmatched. CDR3 sequence reads: CASSARDRGRGELFF. For the CDR3, the DNA is TGTGCCAGCAGCGCCCGGGACAGGGGGCGTGGGGAGCTGTTTTTT.

The genes are TRBV19 and TRBJ2-1; D possibly corresponds to TRBD1 (6 bases). The CDR3 sequence is 13 residues long. Trimming stripped 3 bases from V and 9 bases from J, with 12 bases between. Germline CDR1 LNHDA, CDR2 SQIVND (reference sequence). CDR3 DNA sequence: TGTGCCAGTAGTATCATGAGGGGGTCTGAGCAGTTCTTC. It specifies CASSIMRGSEQFF.

This chain connects TRBV2 to TRBJ1-4, with D hard to call. The CDR3 totals 16 residues. The V and J ends lost 2 bases and 8 bases respectively, with 18 bases between them. Germline V gene data show CDR1 as SNHLY and CDR2 as FYNNEI. CDR3 residues: CASSERGGPGREKLFF. CDR3 DNA sequence: TGTGCCAGCAGTGAACGTGGAGGGCCAGGACGGGAAAAACTGTTTTTT.

In DNA form, the CDR3 reads TGTGCCAGCAGCTTCATACGGACTTCAGGCGGCTACACCTTC. Translation: CASSFIRTSGGYTF. This chain links TRBV7-2 with TRBJ1-2; D unresolved. Trimming took off 3 bases at V and 8 bases at J, with 16 bases between the two ends. The CDR3 has 14 amino acids. Germline CDR1 and CDR2: SGHTA and FQGNSA.

The rearrangement joins TRBV30 to TRBJ1-1; D is uncertain. Trimming cost V 5 bases and J 0 bases, with 7 bases left between them. Germline V CDR1 and CDR2: GTSNPN, SVGIG (reference sequence). This CDR3 comprises 12 residues. The CDR3: CAWGRVNTEAFF. The CDR3 nucleotides read TGTGCCTGGGGGAGGGTGAACACTGAAGCTTTCTTT.

The chain combines TRBV9 with TRBJ2-1; TRBD2 might be the D (5 bases). There are 14 residues in the CDR3. Per germline, CDR1 SGDLS and CDR2 YYNGEE. V lost 4 bases and J 5 bases, leaving 13 bases between the germline ends. CDR3 residues: CASSSGRVNNEQFF. DNA of the CDR3: TGTGCCAGCAGCTCGGGGAGAGTAAACAATGAGCAGTTCTTC.

This rearrangement joins TRBV11-3 to TRBJ2-7; 9 nucleotides match TRBD1. Germline CDR1 and CDR2: SGHNT and YENEEA. V lost 1 base to trimming and J lost 1 base; unmatched junction nucleotides: 5. This CDR3 is 16 amino acids long. In DNA, the CDR3 is TGTGCCAGCAGCTTAGGTAGGGACAGGGTGTCCTACGAGCAGTACTTC. Its protein is CASSLGRDRVSYEQYF.

This chain joins TRBV7-9 and TRBJ2-2; D may be TRBD1 (6 bases). Germline lookup yields CDR1 SEHNR and CDR2 FQNEAQ (reference sequence). The V and J ends lost 3 bases and 7 bases respectively, with 9 bases between them. This CDR3 spans 13 amino acids. The CDR3 DNA follows: TGTGCCAGCAGCTTTAGGGACAACGGGGAGCTGTTTTTT. Residues: CASSFRDNGELFF. Drawing the rest from reference TRBV7-9 and TRBJ2-2, the complete variable domain is DTGVSQNPRHKITKRGQNVTFRCDPISEHNRLYWYRQTLGQGPEFLTYFQNEAQLEKSRLLSDRFSAERPKGSFSTLEIQRTEQGDSAMYLCASSFRDNGELFFGEGSRLTVL.

The J gene is TRBJ2-7, the V gene TRBV11-2; D is possibly TRBD1 (6 bases). Deletions cut 4 bases from V and 2 bases from J, with 15 bases between. This CDR3 region has 15 residues. In germline, CDR1 is SGHAT, CDR2 FQNNGV. Written as DNA, the CDR3 is TGTGCCAGCAGCTGGACGGGGCAGGGGACCTACGAGCAGTACTTC. This translates into CASSWTGQGTYEQYF. Combining the CDR3 with reference TRBV11-2 and TRBJ2-7 gives the whole variable domain EAGVAQSPRYKIIEKRQSVAFWCNPISGHATLYWYQQILGQGPKLLIQFQNNGVVDDSQLPKDRFSAERLKGVDSTLKIQPAKLEDSAVYLCASSWTGQGTYEQYFGPGTRLTVT.

The chain carries TRBV5-1 and TRBJ1-2; no definite D call. The V gene lost 3 bases and the J gene lost 4 bases, with 7 bases spanning the gap. The CDR3 runs to 12 residues. CDR1 SGHRS and CDR2 YFSETQ come from the germline V gene. CDR3 bases: TGCGCCAGCAGCTACGACACCTATGGCTACACCTTC. It encodes CASSYDTYGYTF. Complete variable domain (other parts from reference TRBV5-1 and TRBJ1-2): KAGVTQTPRYLIKTRGQQVTLSCSPISGHRSVSWYQQTPGQGLQFLFEYFSETQRNKGNFPGRFSGRQFSNSRSEMNVSTLELGDSALYLCASSYDTYGYTFGSGTRLTVV.